This T cell receptor beta chain was sequenced in a study of T cell repertoires in cytomegalovirus infection. TCRdb reanalysed the reads using MiXCR and keeps one entry per CDR3 protein. The data hold hundreds of thousands of distinct CDR3 sequences, with approximately 34% observed a single time. The J segment lost 2 bases and the V segment lost 5 bases, leaving 10 bases of the junction unmatched. The CDR3 is made up of 16 amino acids. Per germline, CDR1 LNHDA and CDR2 SQIVND (reference sequence). V usage is TRBV19 and J usage is TRBJ1-2; 8 positions match TRBD1. The source material was PBMCs. The receptor was isolated from a human donor in good health (CMV status not recorded). Some clones in this sample may be carry-over from other donors' samples. The CDR3: CASSLGQAEGNYGYTF. Here the CDR3 DNA reads TGTGCCAGTAGTTTGGGACAGGCCGAGGGGAACTATGGCTACACCTTC. The whole variable domain, filled in from reference TRBV19 and TRBJ1-2, reads DGGITQSPKYLFRKEGQNVTLSCEQNLNHDAMYWYRQDPGQGLRLIYYSQIVNDFQKGDIAEGYSVSREKKESFPLTVTSAQKNPTAFYLCASSLGQAEGNYGYTFGSGTRLTVV.